The 22 T cell receptor beta chains below were found in one sample sequenced in a study of blood T cell repertoires in COVID-19. The table came from immunoSEQ multiplex PCR; TCRdb's copy has only in-frame clones and leaves some out. Of about 240,000 clones detected, about 90% appear once; the ten largest clones hold approximately 7.6%. Input material: peripheral blood. The receptor set was obtained from a man in his 60s who had recovered from COVID-19.

Here the CDR3 reads CASRFHRGASYEQYF. CDR3 coding DNA: TGTGCCAGCAGATTCCATCGCGGGGCCTCCTACGAGCAGTACTTC. The chain joins TRBV28 to TRBJ2-7; TRBD2 is a possible D gene (6 bases). Germline lookup yields CDR1 MDHEN and CDR2 SYDVKM. The length of the CDR3 is 15 residues. Trimming stripped 6 bases from V and 0 bases from J, with 15 bases between.

This chain joins TRBV24-1 and TRBJ1-4; the match to TRBD1 covers 9 bases. The CDR3 has 13 residues. Germline CDR1 KGHDR, CDR2 SFDVKD. J lost 10 bases, V lost 6 bases, and 5 bases had no gene match. The CDR3 here is CATSQGQGGKLFF. The DNA of the CDR3 is TGTGCCACCAGTCAGGGACAGGGCGGAAAACTGTTTTTT.

This clone came up once. J is TRBJ1-1 and V is TRBV5-5; a possible D gene is TRBD1 (6 bases). The CDR3 consists of 15 residues. CDR1 SGHKS and CDR2 YYEKEE come from the germline V gene (reference sequence). Trimming took off 0 bases at V and 4 bases at J, with 13 bases between the two ends. The CDR3 here is CASSLVQGLSTEAFF. CDR3 DNA sequence: TGTGCCAGCAGCTTGGTACAGGGTTTGAGCACTGAAGCTTTCTTT.

The chain links TRBV20-1 to TRBJ2-3; D may be TRBD2 (5 bases). The CDR3 consists of 15 residues. V gave up 3 bases and J gave up 0 bases, with 13 bases separating them. Germline CDR1 DFQATT, CDR2 SNEGSKA (reference sequence). CDR3 in DNA: TGCAGTGCTAGTCAGAGGGTTGTAAGCACAGATACGCAGTATTTT. It encodes CSASQRVVSTDTQYF.

The genes are TRBV6-6 and TRBJ1-2, with 7 bases matching TRBD1. The CDR3 contains 15 residues. Per germline, CDR1 MNHNY and CDR2 SVGAGI (reference sequence). Unmatched junction bases numbered 6, after V lost 2 bases and J lost 3 bases. Written as DNA, the CDR3 is TGTGCCAGCAGTTACCGCGACAGGGTAGACTATGGCTACACCTTC. As protein: CASSYRDRVDYGYTF.

The chain joins TRBV11-2 to TRBJ1-1; D is uncertain. Germline V gene sequence: CDR1 SGHAT, CDR2 FQNNGV. V lost 2 bases and J lost 2, with 9 bases in between. The CDR3 is made up of 14 amino acids. DNA of the CDR3: TGTGCCAGCAGCTTAATTCTGGGCAACACTGAAGCTTTCTTT. Protein: CASSLILGNTEAFF.

The chain joins TRBV15 to TRBJ1-3; the match to TRBD1 covers 10 bases. The CDR3 consists of 20 residues. Germline assignment: CDR1 LNHNV and CDR2 YYDKDF (reference sequence). V trimming: 2 bases; J trimming: 3 bases; junction bases outside the gene matches: 16. This CDR3 reads CATSRPRPGQGISSGNTIYF. The CDR3 nucleotides are TGTGCCACCAGCAGACCACGTCCGGGACAGGGGATAAGTAGTGGAAACACCATATATTTT.

This chain uses TRBV6-6 with TRBJ2-1; D is undetermined. The germline CDR1 and CDR2 sequences are MNHNY and SVGAGI (reference sequence). This CDR3 is built from 14 residues. V was clipped by 0 bases and J by 4 bases, with 7 bases between them. The CDR3: CASSYSSGYNEQFF. CDR3 coding DNA: TGTGCCAGCAGTTACTCATCAGGTTACAATGAGCAGTTCTTC.

The genes are TRBV6-5 and TRBJ1-3; TRBD1 might be the D (6 bases). The CDR3 covers 15 residues. V was cut by 6 bases and J by 2 bases, with 14 bases left in between. Germline CDR1 and CDR2: MNHEY and SVGAGI. The CDR3 bases are TGTGCCAGCAGACCTGCAGGGGCTGCTGGAAACACCATATATTTT. It translates to CASRPAGAAGNTIYF.

V is TRBV6-6 and J is TRBJ2-3, with no clear D. The CDR3 spans 12 residues. V was trimmed by 7 bases and J by 1 base, leaving 6 bases between them. The germline V gene encodes CDR1 MNHNY and CDR2 SVGAGI (reference sequence). CDR3 loop: CASTSRTDTQYF. CDR3 bases: TGTGCCAGCACATCCCGCACAGATACGCAGTATTTT.

This chain joins TRBV12-5 and TRBJ2-2; D might be TRBD1 (5 bases). V was shortened by 3 bases and J by 10 bases, with 18 bases between the two germline ends. This CDR3 contains 15 residues. Germline-derived CDR1 and CDR2 are LGHNT and FRNRAP. DNA of the CDR3: TGTGCTAGTGGTTTAGGCTCCAGGGCCAGGATGGAGCTGTTTTTT. Translation gives CASGLGSRARMELFF. The entire variable domain, with the rest obtained from reference TRBV12-5 and TRBJ2-2, is as follows: DARVTQTPRHKVTEMGQEVTMRCQPILGHNTVFWYRQTMMQGLELLAYFRNRAPLDDSGMPKDRFSAEMPDATLATLKIQPSEPRDSAVYFCASGLGSRARMELFFGEGSRLTVL.

This clone was picked up one time. The V and J genes are TRBV11-3 and TRBJ2-1, with D maybe TRBD2 (7 bases). The V end lost 3 bases, the J end lost 8 bases, and 20 bases lay between the germline ends. The CDR3 is 16 residues long. The germline V gene encodes CDR1 SGHNT and CDR2 YENEEA. CDR3 residues: CASSFRLGRGIDEQFF. The CDR3 bases are TGTGCCAGCAGCTTCAGGCTAGGGAGGGGGATAGATGAGCAGTTCTTC.

This clone was found a few times. The chain is built from TRBV10-2 and TRBJ1-6; 10 nucleotides align to TRBD1. This CDR3 is 14 amino acids long. In germline, CDR1 is WSHSY, CDR2 SAAADI. J was trimmed by 10 bases and V by 7 bases; bases with no gene match: 7. The CDR3 sequence is CASTPDRGRSPLHF. In DNA form, the CDR3 reads TGCGCCAGCACCCCCGACAGGGGGCGGTCACCCCTCCACTTT.

The CDR3 protein is CASSLQGPYEQYF. DNA of the CDR3: TGTGCCAGCAGTTTACAGGGCCCCTACGAGCAGTACTTC. V is TRBV12-3 or TRBV12-4 and J is TRBJ2-7, with TRBD1 as a possible D gene (5 bases). Trimming stripped 2 bases from V and 2 bases from J, with 7 bases between. The CDR3 spans 13 residues.

This sequence joins TRBV2 and TRBJ1-2; 10 positions match TRBD1. Germline V gene data show CDR1 as SNHLY and CDR2 as FYNNEI. V trimming: 5 bases; J trimming: 5 bases; junction bases outside the gene matches: 5. The CDR3 spans 14 residues. DNA of the CDR3: TGTGCCAGCAGTCGCGGGACAGGGGATTATGGCTACACCTTC. Translation gives CASSRGTGDYGYTF.

V and J are TRBV18 and TRBJ1-1, with 7 bases fitting TRBD1. The V gene end was trimmed by 4 bases and the J gene end by 4 bases; junction bases not matched to a gene: 9. The CDR3 totals 15 residues. Per the germline V gene, CDR1 is KGHSH and CDR2 is LQKENI. The CDR3 here is CASSLYGTVGTEAFF. As DNA, the CDR3 is TGTGCCAGCTCACTTTATGGGACAGTTGGCACTGAAGCTTTCTTT.

The rearrangement joins TRBV2 to TRBJ1-2, with no clear D. Germline values: CDR1 SNHLY, CDR2 FYNNEI. V lost 7 bases and J 8 bases, leaving 17 bases between the germline ends. The CDR3 is 13 amino acids. As DNA, the CDR3 is TGTGCCAGCAATCCGACAACCGGAAAGGGCTACACCTTC. It translates to CASNPTTGKGYTF.

The chain carries TRBV6-2 or TRBV6-3 and TRBJ1-2; a possible D gene is TRBD1 (6 bases). CDR1 and CDR2 from the germline V gene are MNHEY and SVGEGT. CDR3 length: 15 amino acids. V lost 4 bases and J lost 4, with 16 bases in between. CDR3: CASSFRTGLGYGYTF. CDR3 nucleotides: TGTGCCAGCAGTTTCCGCACAGGGTTAGGCTATGGCTACACCTTC.

The sample holds one count of this clone. The rearrangement links TRBV6-5 to TRBJ2-1, with 8 bases that match TRBD2. The V segment lost 8 bases and the J segment 5 bases; nucleotides outside the gene matches: 11. Germline values: CDR1 MNHEY, CDR2 SVGAGI. The CDR3 runs 15 residues. CDR3 residues: CASSGQRGSHNEQFF. The CDR3 nucleotides are TGTGCCAGCTCGGGTCAGCGGGGGAGCCACAATGAGCAGTTCTTC.

The chain couples TRBV5-1 to TRBJ1-2; D call uncertain. V was cut by 0 bases and J by 4 bases, with 13 bases left in between. The CDR3 has 15 residues. The germline V gene encodes CDR1 SGHRS and CDR2 YFSETQ. The chain's CDR3 is CASSLAVGGSYGYTF. CDR3 nucleotide sequence: TGCGCCAGCAGCTTGGCGGTCGGAGGGTCCTATGGCTACACCTTC.

This chain links TRBV4-1 with TRBJ2-2; 11 bases fit TRBD2. Germline lookup yields CDR1 MGHRA and CDR2 YSYEKL. The V segment lost 2 bases and the J segment 6 bases; nucleotides outside the gene matches: 5. This CDR3 has 16 amino acids. This CDR3 is CASSQLAGGLAGELFF. The CDR3 DNA follows: TGCGCCAGCAGCCAACTAGCGGGGGGTCTCGCCGGGGAGCTGTTTTTT.

The chain joins TRBV15 to TRBJ2-1, with TRBD1 as a possible D gene (7 bases). Germline V gene lookup returns CDR1 LNHNV and CDR2 YYDKDF (reference sequence). The V end lost 0 bases, the J end lost 9 bases, and 21 bases lay between the germline ends. CDR3 length: 17 amino acids. CDR3 DNA: TGTGCCACCAGCAGAGATTGGGTAGTTGGAGGGGGCGGTGAGCAGTTCTTC. It translates to CATSRDWVVGGGGEQFF.